The 21 T cell receptor beta chains below all came from one sample that was sequenced in a study of T cells after yellow fever vaccination. TCRdb recomputed calls from the 5' RACE reads with MiXCR, one row per CDR3 protein. The table shows some 350,000 distinct CDR3 sequences, with approximately 4% occurring only once. The sample consisted of PBMCs, taken 5 days after the yellow fever booster vaccination. These receptors were taken from a man aged 18 to 29 who received the YFV17D yellow fever vaccine.

There are many counts of this clonotype. The chain employs TRBV11-2 and TRBJ1-1; 7 positions agree with TRBD1. The trim removed 5 bases at V and 5 bases at J, leaving 14 bases unmatched. CDR1 is SGHAT, CDR2 FQNNGV, per germline. The CDR3 totals 16 residues. CDR3 region: CASSVISQGLLTEAFF. CDR3 bases: TGTGCCAGCAGCGTGATATCACAGGGGCTACTGACTGAAGCTTTCTTT.

V and J are TRBV5-1 and TRBJ2-3; weak D call: TRBD2 (6 bases). This CDR3 comprises 14 residues. V was clipped by 3 bases and J by 2 bases, with 10 bases between them. In germline, CDR1 is SGHRS, CDR2 YFSETQ. The CDR3 sequence is CASSSSESTDTQYF. CDR3 DNA: TGCGCCAGCAGCTCTAGCGAGTCCACAGATACGCAGTATTTT. The complete variable domain, with remaining parts taken from reference TRBV5-1 and TRBJ2-3, reads KAGVTQTPRYLIKTRGQQVTLSCSPISGHRSVSWYQQTPGQGLQFLFEYFSETQRNKGNFPGRFSGRQFSNSRSEMNVSTLELGDSALYLCASSSSESTDTQYFGPGTRLTVL.

This clonotype was seen a handful of times. This chain joins TRBV27 and TRBJ1-1; D unclear. Trimming took 0 bases from V and 8 from J, leaving 10 bases between them. In germline, CDR1 is MNHEY, CDR2 SMNVEV (reference sequence). This CDR3 comprises 13 residues. The CDR3 DNA sequence: TGTGCCAGCAGTTTATCGAGGGTTCGCGAAGCTTTCTTT. Translation gives CASSLSRVREAFF.

This clonotype has more than one count but fewer than ten. The chain recombines TRBV12-3 or TRBV12-4 with TRBJ2-2; D gene unclear. This CDR3 region has 13 residues. Trimming stripped 4 bases from V and 6 bases from J, with 9 bases between. CDR3 protein: CASSSSSPGELFF. DNA of the CDR3: TGTGCCAGCAGTTCTTCCTCTCCCGGGGAGCTGTTTTTT.

This clonotype was observed a few times. The chain links TRBV13 to TRBJ1-1; D gene uncertain. The CDR3 loop spans 15 amino acids. V gave up 0 bases and J gave up 0 bases, with 8 bases separating them. Germline CDR1 PRHDT, CDR2 FYEKMQ (reference sequence). This CDR3 is CASSLGGALNTEAFF. CDR3 nucleotide sequence: TGTGCCAGCAGCTTAGGGGGTGCCCTGAACACTGAAGCTTTCTTT. The complete variable domain, with remaining parts taken from reference TRBV13 and TRBJ1-1, reads AAGVIQSPRHLIKEKRETATLKCYPIPRHDTVYWYQQGPGQDPQFLISFYEKMQSDKGSIPDRFSAQQFSDYHSELNMSSLELGDSALYFCASSLGGALNTEAFFGQGTRLTVV.

This clonotype has only a few counts. V gene TRBV5-1 combines with J gene TRBJ2-2, with 10 bases fitting TRBD1. Germline CDR1 and CDR2: SGHRS and YFSETQ. J lost 4 bases, V lost 4 bases, and 4 bases had no gene match. The CDR3 covers 15 residues. CDR3 nucleotide sequence: TGCGCCAGCAGCGACGGGACAGGGGTCACCGGGGAGCTGTTTTTT. Its translation is CASSDGTGVTGELFF.

In this sample, this clonotype turned up many times. The chain carries TRBV6-2 or TRBV6-3 and TRBJ2-7; tentatively, D is TRBD2 (5 bases). The CDR3 has 12 residues. Looked up from germline, CDR1 is MNHEY and CDR2 is SVGEGT. V shed 4 bases and J shed 2 bases, with 6 bases lying between them. The CDR3 bases are TGTGCCAGCAGTTCGAGGGCCTACGAGCAGTACGTC. This codes for CASSSRAYEQYV.

The table lists this clonotype with a few counts. The gene calls are TRBV6-2 or TRBV6-3 and TRBJ2-1, with a tentative D call TRBD1 (6 bases). Trimming took off 4 bases at V and 8 bases at J, with 15 bases between the two ends. In germline, CDR1 is MNHEY, CDR2 SVGEGT. The CDR3 runs to 14 residues. The CDR3 region has the DNA TGTGCCAGCAGTTTCCAGGGGCTCACCGATGAGCAGTTCTTC. Translated, it gives CASSFQGLTDEQFF.

The gene calls are TRBV6-5 and TRBJ1-2; 8 nucleotides match TRBD1. V lost 4 bases, J lost 7 bases, and 2 bases stayed unmatched. The germline gives CDR1 MNHEY, CDR2 SVGAGI. This CDR3 is built from 12 residues. This CDR3 is CASSWTGIGYTF. CDR3 nucleotide sequence: TGTGCCAGCAGTTGGACAGGGATTGGCTACACCTTC.

This clonotype was picked up a small number of times. The chain is built from TRBV24-1 and TRBJ1-3; D is unclear. The CDR3 runs to 15 residues. The germline V gene has CDR1 KGHDR and CDR2 SFDVKD. V gave up 4 bases and J gave up 0 bases, with 9 bases separating them. Here the CDR3 reads CATSDPRSSGNTIYF. The CDR3 DNA reads TGTGCCACCAGTGACCCCCGGTCCTCTGGAAACACCATATATTTT.

This clonotype has at least ten counts. CDR3 amino acids: CASTSGGRNYGYTF. Written as DNA, the CDR3 is TGTGCCAGCACCTCGGGGGGCCGGAACTATGGCTACACCTTC. The chain joins TRBV9 to TRBJ1-2; TRBD1 might be the D (6 bases). Germline V gene data show CDR1 as SGDLS and CDR2 as YYNGEE. The V and J ends lost 6 bases and 2 bases respectively, with 14 bases between them. This CDR3 is built from 14 residues.

The chain couples TRBV12-3 or TRBV12-4 to TRBJ2-3; D unclear. V was cut by 5 bases and J by 2 bases, with 8 bases left in between. This CDR3 is 13 amino acids long. The CDR3 loop reads CASSATVTDTQYF. The CDR3 DNA reads as TGTGCCAGCAGTGCGACTGTCACAGATACGCAGTATTTT.

This chain joins TRBV12-3 or TRBV12-4 and TRBJ1-5; D is perhaps TRBD1 (6 bases). The CDR3 covers 14 residues. V was trimmed by 5 bases and J by 4 bases, leaving 12 bases between them. Here the CDR3 DNA reads TGTGCCAGCAGTACCCTACAGGGAAATCAGCCCCAGCATTTT. It yields the protein CASSTLQGNQPQHF.

The sample holds many counts of this clonotype. The chain uses TRBV14 and TRBJ2-7; D is undetermined. Germline V gene lookup returns CDR1 SGHDN and CDR2 FVKESK. The germline V and J ends were trimmed by 0 bases and 3 bases, with 3 bases remaining between them. This CDR3 comprises 12 residues. The CDR3 loop reads CASSQDNYEQYV. For the CDR3, the DNA is TGTGCCAGCAGCCAAGATAACTACGAGCAGTACGTC.

In its sample, this clonotype was seen many times. V gene TRBV7-6 combines with J gene TRBJ2-7, with D perhaps TRBD1 (6 bases). Germline V lookup: CDR1 SGHVS, CDR2 FNYEAQ. Trimming shortened V by 2 bases and J by 5 bases, and 16 bases separated the two germline ends. The CDR3 has 15 residues. CDR3 region: CASSLSDSLSDEQYV. The CDR3 DNA sequence: TGTGCCAGCAGCTTATCGGACAGCTTGTCGGACGAGCAGTACGTC.

This clonotype has a count of ten or more. The chain links TRBV11-2 to TRBJ1-2; D call uncertain. The CDR3 sequence is 13 residues long. V was clipped by 2 bases and J by 4 bases, with 8 bases between them. CDR1 SGHAT and CDR2 FQNNGV come from the germline V gene. This chain's CDR3 is CASSLRGIYGYTF. CDR3 DNA sequence: TGTGCCAGCAGCTTACGCGGGATCTATGGCTACACCTTC.

V gene TRBV4-1 combines with J gene TRBJ1-3, with D hard to call. Germline CDR1 MGHRA, CDR2 YSYEKL. This CDR3 region has 22 residues. The ends were cut back, 0 bases at V and 0 bases at J, with 27 bases in the middle. CDR3 in amino acids: CASSQETPLPRYGATSGNTIYF. The CDR3 region has the DNA TGCGCCAGCAGCCAAGAGACCCCCCTTCCCCGGTACGGTGCGACCTCTGGAAACACCATATATTTT.

This clonotype appeared a few times. The chain couples TRBV9 to TRBJ1-4; D remains unclear. CDR3 length: 15 residues. Between the trimmed V and J ends, which lost 4 bases and 8 bases, there was a span of 18 bases. Germline CDR1 SGDLS, CDR2 YYNGEE. The CDR3, as DNA: TGTGCCAGCAGCAGAGGGAAGGGAGCTGGGGAAAAACTGTTTTTT. Protein sequence: CASSRGKGAGEKLFF.

The chain employs TRBV3-1 and TRBJ2-5; D is perhaps TRBD1 (5 bases). The germline gives CDR1 LGHDT, CDR2 YNNKEL (reference sequence). V lost 3 bases and J lost 5, with 16 bases in between. This CDR3 region has 15 residues. CDR3 sequence: CASSQTQAFRETQYF. CDR3 coding DNA: TGTGCCAGCAGCCAGACACAGGCGTTCCGGGAGACCCAGTACTTC.

V gene TRBV6-5 combines with J gene TRBJ1-6; the D gene is possibly TRBD1 (5 bases). Germline V lookup: CDR1 MNHEY, CDR2 SVGAGI. The V end lost 1 base, the J end lost 7 bases, and 14 bases lay between the germline ends. The length of the CDR3 is 16 residues. The CDR3 DNA sequence: TGTGCCAGCAGTTACTTTGGGGGAGAAAGAAATTCACCCCTCCACTTT. Protein sequence: CASSYFGGERNSPLHF.

Only a few counts were recorded for this clonotype. This chain uses TRBV19 with TRBJ2-7; D might be TRBD1 (6 bases). The CDR3 has 11 amino acids. Germline-derived CDR1 and CDR2 are LNHDA and SQIVND (reference sequence). The CDR3, as DNA: TGTAGCAGGGGAAAGGCCTACGAGCAGTACGTC. This gives the protein CSRGKAYEQYV.